These 15 T cell receptor beta chains were all obtained from the same sample, sequenced in a study of cytomegalovirus exposure and HLA in healthy donors (dated by TCRdb to 2015 to 2018). The library came from the immunoSEQ multiplex PCR assay. For the multiplex PCR, a mixture combining 60 forward primers for TCR Vbeta segments and 13 reverse primers for TCR Jbeta segments was used. As stored in TCRdb, this immuneACCESS dataset retains in-frame rearrangements with V and J assigned. A fraction of the clones does not appear; measured against another copy, unresolved V genes explain less than half of the discrepancy, and the remainder lacks a known reason. The sample records about 140,000 clones, roughly 80% of which are singletons. Under 6% of the sample goes to the ten largest clones. The sequenced sample consisted of PBMCs. All receptors come from a man aged 35-49 years in good health and CMV-seronegative.

The chain uses TRBV29-1 and TRBJ1-1; 7 positions match TRBD1. J lost 2 bases, V lost 4 bases, and 7 bases had no gene match. The CDR3 covers 14 residues. Germline V gene sequence: CDR1 SQVTM, CDR2 ANQGSEA. The CDR3 here is CSVGEGALNTEAFF. The CDR3 nucleotides are TGCAGCGTTGGTGAGGGGGCTTTAAACACTGAAGCTTTCTTT.

This clone has only a few counts. Sequence at one end of the junction differs from germline and may be a read error. The chain is built from TRBV5-8 and TRBJ1-1; D uncertain. CDR1 is SGHTS, CDR2 YDEGEE, per germline. The CDR3 spans 13 residues. Written as DNA, the CDR3 is TGTGCCAGCAGCCTGGAAAGGGAGACTGAGAAGGTCTTT. Its protein product is CASSLERETEKVF.

The chain combines TRBV25-1 with TRBJ1-6; D is perhaps TRBD1 (6 bases). Trimming took 7 bases from V and 6 from J, leaving 13 bases between them. CDR1 is MGHDK, CDR2 SYGVNS, per germline. The CDR3 is 14 residues long. CDR3 loop: CASKRGTANSPLHF. The CDR3 DNA reads TGTGCCAGCAAAAGGGGGACGGCTAATTCACCCCTCCACTTT.

The J gene is TRBJ1-5, the V gene TRBV5-1, with 11 bases that match TRBD1. V lost 4 bases to trimming and J lost 7 bases; unmatched junction nucleotides: 4. The CDR3 covers 14 residues. Germline-derived CDR1 and CDR2 are SGHRS and YFSETQ. The CDR3, as DNA: TGCGCCAGCAGCCCCGGACAGGGGGCCCAGCCCCAGCATTTT. This sequence encodes CASSPGQGAQPQHF.

The chain employs TRBV9 and TRBJ1-1, with a weak D call TRBD1 (6 bases). The CDR3 has 16 residues. Germline V gives CDR1 SGDLS, CDR2 YYNGEE. Between the trimmed V and J ends, which lost 3 bases and 0 bases, there was a span of 15 bases. The CDR3 loop reads CASSDRDGLMNTEAFF. The CDR3 bases are TGTGCCAGCAGCGACAGGGACGGGTTGATGAACACTGAAGCTTTCTTT.

V usage is TRBV19 and J usage is TRBJ1-6, with D perhaps matching TRBD1 (5 bases). V gave up 7 bases and J gave up 10 bases, with 11 bases separating them. CDR1 and CDR2 from the germline V gene are LNHDA and SQIVND (reference sequence). The CDR3 extends over 12 amino acids. The CDR3 loop is CASTPRDSPLHF. The CDR3 DNA sequence: TGTGCCAGTACACCGCGGGACTCACCCCTCCACTTT. Filled out from reference TRBV19 and TRBJ1-6, the complete variable domain reads DGGITQSPKYLFRKEGQNVTLSCEQNLNHDAMYWYRQDPGQGLRLIYYSQIVNDFQKGDIAEGYSVSREKKESFPLTVTSAQKNPTAFYLCASTPRDSPLHFGNGTRLTVT.

This clone was observed a single time. The genes are TRBV7-6 and TRBJ2-7; 8 nucleotides line up with TRBD2. There are 16 residues in the CDR3. Trimming cost V 0 bases and J 4 bases; bases outside gene matches: 8. The germline CDR1 and CDR2 sequences are SGHVS and FNYEAQ. The CDR3 region is CASSLASSGGTYEQYF. The CDR3 DNA reads TGTGCCAGCAGCTTAGCGTCCAGCGGGGGAACTTACGAGCAGTACTTC.

The chain couples TRBV4-3 to TRBJ2-2, with D possibly matching TRBD1 (6 bases). The V end lost 2 bases, the J end lost 5 bases, and 12 bases lay between the germline ends. CDR1 is LGHNA, CDR2 YSLEER, per germline. The length of the CDR3 is 15 residues. The CDR3 region is CASSQYTGSTGELFF. Written as DNA, the CDR3 is TGCGCCAGCAGCCAATACACAGGGAGTACCGGGGAGCTGTTTTTT.

This chain links TRBV7-8 with TRBJ2-5, with TRBD1 as a possible D gene (6 bases). Germline values: CDR1 SGHVS, CDR2 FQNEAQ. The CDR3 is 14 residues long. The germline V and J ends were trimmed by 5 bases and 2 bases, with 12 bases remaining between them. The CDR3 reads CASSEDRRQETQYF. The CDR3 bases are TGTGCCAGCAGCGAAGACAGGAGACAAGAGACCCAGTACTTC.

This clone has just a few counts. The chain is built from TRBV5-7 and TRBJ1-4; perhaps TRBD1 as D (5 bases). TRBV5-7 qualifies as an ORF whose function is uncertain. With 3 bases removed from V and 3 bases from J, the gap between germline ends came to 12 bases. The CDR3 has 15 residues. The CDR3 is CASSSKGEPNEKLFF. The CDR3 nucleotides read TGTGCCAGCAGCTCGAAAGGGGAACCTAATGAAAAACTGTTTTTT.

V is TRBV19 and J is TRBJ1-1; the match to TRBD1 covers 9 bases. The CDR3 consists of 12 residues. The germline gives CDR1 LNHDA, CDR2 SQIVND (reference sequence). J lost 4 bases, V lost 10 bases, and 4 bases had no gene match. The CDR3 spells CAIQTGGTEAFF. The CDR3 nucleotides read TGTGCCATACAGACAGGGGGCACTGAAGCTTTCTTT.

This clone was observed a handful of times. The chain couples TRBV6-5 to TRBJ2-7, with D possibly being TRBD1 (6 bases). Trimming stripped 4 bases from V and 7 bases from J, with 14 bases between. In germline, CDR1 is MNHEY, CDR2 SVGAGI. The CDR3 length is 13 residues. The CDR3 region has the DNA TGTGCCAGCAGTTTGCCAGGGGTGGGGGAGCAGTACTTC. It encodes CASSLPGVGEQYF.

The chain employs TRBV19 and TRBJ1-1; maybe TRBD1 (6 bases). Looked up from germline, CDR1 is LNHDA and CDR2 is SQIVND (reference sequence). Trimming pared 3 bases from V and 0 bases from J, leaving 14 bases between. CDR3 length equals 16 residues. The CDR3 reads CASSMTGLGLNTEAFF. The DNA for the CDR3 is TGTGCCAGTAGTATGACAGGCCTGGGTCTGAACACTGAAGCTTTCTTT.

The CDR3 DNA sequence: TGTGCCAGCAGTTACAAAGGGGCGCTGAAGTATGGCTACACCTTC. Amino acid sequence: CASSYKGALKYGYTF. This chain joins TRBV6-5 and TRBJ1-2, with a tentative D call TRBD1 (5 bases). V was pared by 2 bases and J by 5 bases, with 15 bases between. Germline CDR1 and CDR2: MNHEY and SVGAGI. The CDR3 length is 15 residues.

This clone showed up just a few times. The V and J genes are TRBV27 and TRBJ1-5, with D unresolved. The V end was cut by 6 bases, the J end by 0 bases, with 18 bases between. CDR3 length equals 17 residues. From germline, CDR1 is MNHEY and CDR2 SMNVEV (reference sequence). The CDR3 DNA sequence: TGTGCCAGCAGCGGTCTGGCGGGGTTGGCTAGCAATCAGCCCCAGCATTTT. It specifies CASSGLAGLASNQPQHF.